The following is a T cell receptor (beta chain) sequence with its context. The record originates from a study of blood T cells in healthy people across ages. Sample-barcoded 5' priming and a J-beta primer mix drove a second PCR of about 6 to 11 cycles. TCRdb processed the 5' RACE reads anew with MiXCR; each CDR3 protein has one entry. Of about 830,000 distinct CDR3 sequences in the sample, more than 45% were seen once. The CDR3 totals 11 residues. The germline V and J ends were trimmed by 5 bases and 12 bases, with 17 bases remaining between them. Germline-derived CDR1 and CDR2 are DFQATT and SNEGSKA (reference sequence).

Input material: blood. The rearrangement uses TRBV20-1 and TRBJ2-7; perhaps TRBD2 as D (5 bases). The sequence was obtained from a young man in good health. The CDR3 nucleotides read TGCAGTGCTCCCAACACGGGGAATGCGTACTTC. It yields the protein CSAPNTGNAYF.